These 16 T cell receptor beta chains originate from one sample sequenced in a study of cytomegalovirus exposure and HLA in healthy donors. PCR primers comprised 60 Vbeta and 13 Jbeta primers. This table comes from immunoSEQ multiplex PCR, and its TCRdb copy is limited to in-frame clones, with some not included. The repertoire holds about 150,000 clones, about 85% seen once, with roughly 2.4% in the top ten. Sequencing was performed on PBMCs. The origin of the receptors is a woman in her late teens or twenties in good health and CMV-seronegative.

The chain joins TRBV30 to TRBJ1-6; the D gene is possibly TRBD1 (6 bases). Trimming removed 3 bases at V and 8 bases at J, with 11 bases between. CDR1 is GTSNPN, CDR2 SVGIG, per germline (reference sequence). This CDR3 has 13 residues. Here the CDR3 reads CAWRTGWDSPLHF. The CDR3 DNA is TGTGCCTGGAGAACAGGGTGGGATTCACCCCTCCACTTT.

On this clone itself: An end of the junction differs from the germline gene, which may be a read error. This chain connects TRBV7-8 to TRBJ1-2; 8 nucleotides align to TRBD1. CDR3 size: 14 residues. Germline CDR1 SGHVS, CDR2 FQNEAQ. CDR3 nucleotides: TGTGCCAGCAGCTTAGATGGGACAGGATATGCCTACACCTTC. Its translation: CASSLDGTGYAYTF. Complete variable domain (other parts from reference TRBV7-8 and TRBJ1-2): GAGVSQSPRYKVAKRGQDVALRCDPISGHVSLFWYQQALGQGPEFLTYFQNEAQLDKSGLPSDRFFAERPEGSVSTLKIQRTQQEDSAVYLCASSLDGTGYAYTFGSGTRLTVV.

J is TRBJ1-1 and V is TRBV2; D might be TRBD1 (6 bases). The CDR3 covers 16 residues. Trimming stripped 4 bases from V and 1 base from J, with 16 bases between. Germline V gene sequence: CDR1 SNHLY, CDR2 FYNNEI. CDR3 protein: CASSVVRGRGNTEAFF. The CDR3, as DNA: TGTGCCAGCAGTGTTGTAAGGGGCAGGGGGAACACTGAAGCTTTCTTT.

The chain recombines TRBV5-4 with TRBJ1-6; 7 bases line up with TRBD1. CDR3 size: 15 residues. Germline CDR1 is SGHNT and CDR2 is YYREEE (reference sequence). The V segment lost 7 bases and the J segment 10 bases; nucleotides outside the gene matches: 14. The CDR3, as DNA: TGTGCCAGCCGGACCACAGGGGTTAGAAACTCACCCCTCCACTTT. Translated, it gives CASRTTGVRNSPLHF.

The J gene is TRBJ1-3, the V gene TRBV4-3; D not resolved. This CDR3 region has 15 residues. The V end lost 0 bases, the J end lost 4 bases, and 10 bases lay between the germline ends. CDR1 is LGHNA, CDR2 YSLEER, per germline. The CDR3 region has the DNA TGCGCCAGCAGCCAAGATAAGCTGCCCGGAAACACCATATATTTT. Its translation: CASSQDKLPGNTIYF.

The chain carries TRBV19 and TRBJ1-6, with TRBD1 matching over 8 bases. The J segment lost 10 bases and the V segment lost 6 bases, leaving 8 bases of the junction unmatched. Looked up from germline, CDR1 is LNHDA and CDR2 is SQIVND (reference sequence). This CDR3 is built from 14 residues. In DNA, the CDR3 is TGTGCCAGTAGCCCGGGACAGGTATACTCACCCCTCCACTTT. This translates into CASSPGQVYSPLHF. The complete variable domain, with remaining parts taken from reference TRBV19 and TRBJ1-6, reads DGGITQSPKYLFRKEGQNVTLSCEQNLNHDAMYWYRQDPGQGLRLIYYSQIVNDFQKGDIAEGYSVSREKKESFPLTVTSAQKNPTAFYLCASSPGQVYSPLHFGNGTRLTVT.

The rearrangement uses TRBV30 and TRBJ2-7; weak D call: TRBD1 (5 bases). The CDR3 covers 14 residues. Germline V gene lookup returns CDR1 GTSNPN and CDR2 SVGIG (reference sequence). V lost 2 bases and J lost 2, with 13 bases in between. The CDR3 DNA reads as TGTGCCTGGAGTCGGGCAGGGTGGACCTACGAGCAGTACTTC. This translates into CAWSRAGWTYEQYF.

The chain carries TRBV19 and TRBJ2-7; D remains ambiguous. CDR1 and CDR2 from the germline V gene are LNHDA and SQIVND (reference sequence). V shed 3 bases and J shed 0 bases, with 9 bases lying between them. The CDR3 loop spans 14 amino acids. CDR3 sequence: CASSILPDSYEQYF. CDR3 nucleotide sequence: TGTGCCAGTAGTATTTTACCAGACTCCTACGAGCAGTACTTC.

V usage is TRBV19 and J usage is TRBJ1-2; TRBD1 matches 8 bases. CDR3 length: 14 residues. Per germline, CDR1 LNHDA and CDR2 SQIVND (reference sequence). V trimming: 4 bases; J trimming: 6 bases; junction bases outside the gene matches: 7. DNA of the CDR3: TGTGCCAGTAGTACCCTGGACAGGGCAGATGGCTACACCTTC. Protein product: CASSTLDRADGYTF. The full variable domain, completed using reference TRBV19 and TRBJ1-2, is DGGITQSPKYLFRKEGQNVTLSCEQNLNHDAMYWYRQDPGQGLRLIYYSQIVNDFQKGDIAEGYSVSREKKESFPLTVTSAQKNPTAFYLCASSTLDRADGYTFGSGTRLTVV.

Only one count was recorded for this clone. The chain combines TRBV7-9 with TRBJ2-1, with TRBD2 matching 9 bases. Germline V CDR1 and CDR2: SEHNR, FQNEAQ (reference sequence). The J segment lost 7 bases and the V segment lost 1 base, leaving 11 bases of the junction unmatched. The CDR3 sequence is 17 residues long. In nucleotides, the CDR3 is TGTGCCAGCAGCTTAGATCTTGGCGGGAGGGCCGGGAATGAGCAGTTCTTC. The encoded protein is CASSLDLGGRAGNEQFF.

The chain joins TRBV28 to TRBJ1-2; tentative D call: TRBD1 (6 bases). The germline V and J ends were trimmed by 5 bases and 4 bases, with 11 bases remaining between them. This CDR3 is built from 13 residues. The germline CDR1 and CDR2 sequences are MDHEN and SYDVKM. CDR3 coding DNA: TGTGCCAGCAGTCTAAAAGGGGGCTATGGCTACACCTTC. It specifies CASSLKGGYGYTF.

The gene calls are TRBV5-1 and TRBJ2-1; D might be TRBD1 (7 bases). The CDR3 spans 14 residues. Trimming cost V 9 bases and J 6 bases, with 19 bases left between them. CDR1 and CDR2 from the germline V gene are SGHRS and YFSETQ. In DNA form, the CDR3 reads TGCGCCACGCGGGTGCAGGGGGGATCCAATGAGCAGTTCTTC. Protein: CATRVQGGSNEQFF. The complete variable domain, with remaining parts taken from reference TRBV5-1 and TRBJ2-1, reads KAGVTQTPRYLIKTRGQQVTLSCSPISGHRSVSWYQQTPGQGLQFLFEYFSETQRNKGNFPGRFSGRQFSNSRSEMNVSTLELGDSALYLCATRVQGGSNEQFFGPGTRLTVL.

The chain couples TRBV7-9 to TRBJ2-7; 8 bases map to TRBD2. The germline V gene encodes CDR1 SEHNR and CDR2 FQNEAQ (reference sequence). CDR3 length: 14 residues. With V trimmed by 1 base and J by 3 bases, 2 bases remained unmatched. CDR3 nucleotides: TGTGCCAGCAGCTTAGGGCTAGCGGGCTACGAGCAGTACTTC. Residues: CASSLGLAGYEQYF.

This clone was seen just once. The chain uses TRBV29-1 and TRBJ1-2; weak D call: TRBD1 (5 bases). The V gene's germline CDR1 is SQVTM and CDR2 ANQGSEA. The V and J ends lost 4 bases and 0 bases respectively, with 12 bases between them. The CDR3 runs to 14 residues. The CDR3 is CSVALTVANYGYTF. The CDR3 DNA sequence: TGCAGCGTTGCCCTGACAGTCGCTAACTATGGCTACACCTTC. Drawing the rest from reference TRBV29-1 and TRBJ1-2, the complete variable domain is SAVISQKPSRDICQRGTSLTIQCQVDSQVTMMFWYRQQPGQSLTLIATANQGSEATYESGFVIDKFPISRPNLTFSTLTVSNMSPEDSSIYLCSVALTVANYGYTFGSGTRLTVV.

The chain is built from TRBV15 and TRBJ2-5; possibly TRBD2 for D (5 bases). The CDR3 covers 14 residues. Germline V lookup: CDR1 LNHNV, CDR2 YYDKDF (reference sequence). The V end lost 1 base, the J end lost 5 bases, and 11 bases lay between the germline ends. The CDR3 sequence is CATSRAYGGETQYF. CDR3 sequence (DNA): TGTGCCACCAGCAGAGCTTACGGAGGTGAGACCCAGTACTTC.

The CDR3 loop reads CASSIASVGRGLQFF. In DNA form, the CDR3 reads TGTGCCAGCAGTATCGCTAGCGTCGGTAGAGGACTTCAGTTCTTC. The chain joins TRBV28 to TRBJ2-1; TRBD2 is a possible D gene (6 bases). CDR3 length: 15 amino acids. Trimming cost V 5 bases and J 13 bases, with 24 bases left between them. Per the germline V gene, CDR1 is MDHEN and CDR2 is SYDVKM.